The 6 T cell receptor beta chains presented below share a single source sample, sequenced in a study of T-cell memory formation after mild COVID-19. Each CDR3 protein gets one entry after TCRdb re-called the 5' RACE reads with MiXCR. The data hold a few hundred thousand distinct CDR3 sequences, with roughly 9.4% observed a single time. Sequencing used PBMCs or a T cell subset sorted from them (not recorded which). All receptors come from a man between 18 and 35 years old who had mild COVID-19 (a few samples of this study predate the infection). Cell type and time point are not known.

The CDR3 spells CASSFLGQGAGANVLTF. As DNA, the CDR3 is TGCGCCAGCAGCTTTTTGGGACAGGGGGCCGGGGCCAACGTCCTGACTTTC. The chain has TRBV5-1 and TRBJ2-6; 12 positions match TRBD1. The CDR3 length is 17 residues. J lost 4 bases, V lost 2 bases, and 4 bases had no gene match. CDR1 is SGHRS, CDR2 YFSETQ, per germline.

This sequence joins TRBV9 and TRBJ2-3, with TRBD2 identical over 10 bases. This CDR3 contains 20 residues. Germline V gene lookup returns CDR1 SGDLS and CDR2 YYNGEE. The V and J ends lost 1 base and 1 base, in that order; junction bases with no gene match: 15. The CDR3 here is CASSVTERAGGPFRTDTQYF. The CDR3 region has the DNA TGTGCCAGCAGCGTAACAGAAAGAGCGGGGGGGCCGTTTCGCACAGATACGCAGTATTTT.

The V call is TRBV6-5, the J call TRBJ1-3; 10 positions match TRBD1. V shed 2 bases, J shed 7 bases, and the junction held 8 bases outside the gene matches. Germline-derived CDR1 and CDR2 are MNHEY and SVGAGI. The CDR3 extends over 16 amino acids. The CDR3 loop is CASSYGGPGQGNTIYF. The CDR3 region has the DNA TGTGCCAGCAGTTACGGGGGGCCGGGACAGGGGAACACCATATATTTT.

J is TRBJ2-1 and V is TRBV20-1; D is possibly TRBD2 (5 bases). The CDR3 consists of 14 residues. Trimming pared 1 base from V and 4 bases from J, leaving 11 bases between. Germline V gene data show CDR1 as DFQATT and CDR2 as SNEGSKA (reference sequence). The CDR3, as DNA: TGCAGTGCTAGAGGGCTAGCAGTTTACAATGAGCAGTTCTTC. It yields the protein CSARGLAVYNEQFF.

This chain links TRBV4-3 with TRBJ2-4, with D perhaps TRBD1 (7 bases). V was trimmed by 0 bases and J by 0 bases, leaving 15 bases between them. This CDR3 is built from 18 residues. Germline V gives CDR1 LGHNA, CDR2 YSLEER. CDR3 sequence (DNA): TGCGCCAGCAGCCAAGATCCGGAGGGGGCGGGAGCCAAAAACATTCAGTACTTC. This codes for CASSQDPEGAGAKNIQYF.

The rearrangement links TRBV4-1 to TRBJ2-3, with D uncertain. Trimming took off 0 bases at V and 4 bases at J, with 11 bases between the two ends. CDR3 length: 15 amino acids. Germline values: CDR1 MGHRA, CDR2 YSYEKL. The CDR3 loop reads CASSQEIGVADTQYF. The CDR3 region has the DNA TGCGCCAGCAGCCAAGAGATAGGTGTCGCAGATACGCAGTATTTT.